This TCR beta chain was sequenced in a study of early T cells in non-severe SARS-CoV-2 infection. TCRdb reprocessed the 5' RACE reads via MiXCR and lists one record per CDR3 protein. Here the sample spans some 56,000 distinct CDR3 sequences, roughly a tenth being singletons. This clonotype showed up just a few times. Its antigen is as yet unknown. Study-wide points: CD4 and private specificities were missed by VDJdb matching, which favored anti-spike CD8 responses.

CDR3 length: 16 residues. Looked up from germline, CDR1 is ENHRY and CDR2 is SYGVKD. Trimming took 6 bases from V and 4 from J, leaving 21 bases between them. This chain uses TRBV10-3 with TRBJ1-2; D possibly corresponds to TRBD1 (6 bases). This receptor was obtained from an adult who was a healthcare worker with PCR-confirmed SARS-CoV-2 infection or an uninfected control (not recorded which). The specimen was whole blood. This CDR3 is CAIRGDTGNLGYGYTF. The CDR3 coding sequence is TGTGCCATCAGGGGGGACACAGGGAATCTGGGCTATGGCTACACCTTC.